One T cell receptor (beta chain) is described in this entry. Its cognate antigen is unknown. Assay used: immunoSEQ multiplex PCR; TCRdb lists only in-frame clones, some missing. The table has roughly 2,000,000 clones, about 93% seen once; the top ten hold around 1.7%. The data derive from a study of shared clonotypes between healthy human individuals. Study-level points and caveats: The small donor group covered limited genetic and exposure diversity.

As defined, naive CD8 cells were CD45RO-negative and positively selected for CCR7, with terminally differentiated effector memory CD45RA+ cells excluded. Germline V gene data show CDR1 as LNHNV and CDR2 as YYDKDF (reference sequence). Trimming cost V 2 bases and J 8 bases; bases outside gene matches: 5. CDR3 length equals 14 residues. V gene TRBV15 combines with J gene TRBJ1-5, with TRBD1 matching over 8 bases. This sequence originates from a man in his late teens or twenties in good health. Some clones in this sample may be carry-over from other donors' samples. Sequenced sample: naive CD8+ T cells from PBMCs. The CDR3 coding sequence is TGTGCCACCAGCAGACAGGGGGCGGTGGAGCCCCAGCATTTT. This encodes CATSRQGAVEPQHF.